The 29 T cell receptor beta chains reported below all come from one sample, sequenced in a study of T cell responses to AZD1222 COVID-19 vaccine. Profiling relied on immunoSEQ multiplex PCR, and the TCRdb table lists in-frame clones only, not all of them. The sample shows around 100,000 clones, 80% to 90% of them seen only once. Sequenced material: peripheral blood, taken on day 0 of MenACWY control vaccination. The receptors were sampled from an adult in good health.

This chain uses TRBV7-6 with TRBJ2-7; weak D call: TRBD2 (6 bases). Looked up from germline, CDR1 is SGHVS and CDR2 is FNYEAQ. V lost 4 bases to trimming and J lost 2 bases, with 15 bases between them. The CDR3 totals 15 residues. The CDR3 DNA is TGTGCCAGCAGCTCCTCCACCAGCGGGCCCTACGAGCAGTACTTC. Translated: CASSSSTSGPYEQYF.

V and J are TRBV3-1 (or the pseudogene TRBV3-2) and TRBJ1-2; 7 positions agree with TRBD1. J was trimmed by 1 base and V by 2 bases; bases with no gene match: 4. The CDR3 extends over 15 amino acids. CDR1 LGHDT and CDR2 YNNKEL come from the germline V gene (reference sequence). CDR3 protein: CASSQMGQLNYGYTF. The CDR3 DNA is TGTGCCAGCAGCCAAATGGGACAGCTTAACTATGGCTACACCTTC.

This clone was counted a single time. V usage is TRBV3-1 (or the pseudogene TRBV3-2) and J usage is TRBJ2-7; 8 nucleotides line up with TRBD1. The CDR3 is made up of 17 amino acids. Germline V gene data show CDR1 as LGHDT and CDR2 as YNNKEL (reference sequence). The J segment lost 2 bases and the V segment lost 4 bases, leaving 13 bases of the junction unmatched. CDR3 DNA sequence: TGTGCCAGCAGCCGACGTGGACAGGGCCGCGTTCCCTACGAGCAGTACTTC. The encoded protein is CASSRRGQGRVPYEQYF.

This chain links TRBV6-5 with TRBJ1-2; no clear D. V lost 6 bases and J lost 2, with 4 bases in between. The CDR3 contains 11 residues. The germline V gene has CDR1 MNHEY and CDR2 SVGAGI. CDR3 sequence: CASRTNYGYTF. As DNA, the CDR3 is TGTGCCAGCAGAACAAACTATGGCTACACCTTC.

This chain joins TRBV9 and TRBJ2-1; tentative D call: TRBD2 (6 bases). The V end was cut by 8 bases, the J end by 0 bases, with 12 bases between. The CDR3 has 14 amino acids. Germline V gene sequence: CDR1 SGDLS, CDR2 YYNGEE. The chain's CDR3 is CASCRGVSYNEQFF. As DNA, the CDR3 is TGTGCCAGTTGCCGCGGGGTCTCCTACAATGAGCAGTTCTTC.

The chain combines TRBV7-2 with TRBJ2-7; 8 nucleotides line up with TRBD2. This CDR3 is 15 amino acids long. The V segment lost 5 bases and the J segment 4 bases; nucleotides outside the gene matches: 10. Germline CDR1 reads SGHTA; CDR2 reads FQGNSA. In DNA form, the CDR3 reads TGTGCCAGCAGCACCTCTTTCGGGGGGGCTTACGAGCAGTACTTC. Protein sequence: CASSTSFGGAYEQYF.

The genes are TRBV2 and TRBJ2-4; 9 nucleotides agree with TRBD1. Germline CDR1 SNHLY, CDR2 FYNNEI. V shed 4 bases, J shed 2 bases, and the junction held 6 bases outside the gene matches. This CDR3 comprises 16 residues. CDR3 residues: CASSGDRVAPKNIQYF. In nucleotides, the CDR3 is TGTGCCAGCAGTGGGGACAGGGTCGCGCCCAAAAACATTCAGTACTTC.

The CDR3 nucleotides read TGTGCCAGCAGCCCGACAGCAGCCAAAAACATTCAGTACTTC. This sequence encodes CASSPTAAKNIQYF. V and J are TRBV5-6 and TRBJ2-4; possible D gene TRBD1, 5 bases. The CDR3 extends over 14 amino acids. V was trimmed by 4 bases and J by 0 bases, leaving 8 bases between them. CDR1 and CDR2 from the germline V gene are SGHDT and YYEEEE.

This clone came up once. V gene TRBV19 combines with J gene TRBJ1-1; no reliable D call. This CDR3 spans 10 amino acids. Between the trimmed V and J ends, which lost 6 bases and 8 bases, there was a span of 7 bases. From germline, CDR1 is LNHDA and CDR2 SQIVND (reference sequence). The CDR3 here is CASRGIEAFF. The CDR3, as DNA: TGTGCCAGTAGAGGGATAGAAGCTTTCTTT.

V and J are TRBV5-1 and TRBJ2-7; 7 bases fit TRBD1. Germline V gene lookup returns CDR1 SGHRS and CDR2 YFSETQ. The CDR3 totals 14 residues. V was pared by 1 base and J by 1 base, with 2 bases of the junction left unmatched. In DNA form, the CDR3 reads TGCGCCAGCAGCTTGTGGACAGGTTCCTACGAGCAGTACTTC. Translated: CASSLWTGSYEQYF. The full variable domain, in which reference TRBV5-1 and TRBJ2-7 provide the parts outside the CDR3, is KAGVTQTPRYLIKTRGQQVTLSCSPISGHRSVSWYQQTPGQGLQFLFEYFSETQRNKGNFPGRFSGRQFSNSRSEMNVSTLELGDSALYLCASSLWTGSYEQYFGPGTRLTVT.

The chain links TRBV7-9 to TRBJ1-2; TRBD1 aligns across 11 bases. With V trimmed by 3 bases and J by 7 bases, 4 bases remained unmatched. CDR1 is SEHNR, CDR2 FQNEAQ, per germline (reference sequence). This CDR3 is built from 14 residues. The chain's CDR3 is CASSFGTGGGGYTF. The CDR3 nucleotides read TGTGCCAGCAGCTTTGGGACAGGGGGAGGTGGCTACACCTTC.

CDR3 in amino acids: CASSSVGSVFLFF. The CDR3 DNA reads TGTGCCAGCAGCTCGGTCGGTTCGGTCTTCCTGTTTTTT. The V call is TRBV7-2, the J call TRBJ2-2; D call uncertain. The CDR3 loop spans 13 amino acids. CDR1 is SGHTA and CDR2 is FQGNSA in the germline V gene. V was clipped by 4 bases and J by 14 bases, with 17 bases between them. The full variable domain, with the rest looked up from reference TRBV7-2 and TRBJ2-2, is GAGVSQSPSNKVTEKGKDVELRCDPISGHTALYWYRQSLGQGLEFLIYFQGNSAPDKSGLPSDRFSAERTGGSVSTLTIQRTQQEDSAVYLCASSSVGSVFLFFGEGSRLTVL.

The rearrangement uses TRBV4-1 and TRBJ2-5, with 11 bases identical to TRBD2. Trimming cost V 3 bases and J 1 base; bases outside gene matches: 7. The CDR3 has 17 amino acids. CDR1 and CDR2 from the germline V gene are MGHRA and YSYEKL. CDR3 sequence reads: CASSHPGTSGIQETQYF. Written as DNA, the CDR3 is TGCGCCAGCAGCCATCCCGGGACTAGCGGAATCCAAGAGACCCAGTACTTC.

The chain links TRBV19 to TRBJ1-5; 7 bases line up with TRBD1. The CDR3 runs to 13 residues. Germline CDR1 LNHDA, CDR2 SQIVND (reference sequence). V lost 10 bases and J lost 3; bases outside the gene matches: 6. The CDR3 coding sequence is TGTGCCACCGCCAGGGGGGACAATCAGCCCCAGCATTTT. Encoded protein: CATARGDNQPQHF.

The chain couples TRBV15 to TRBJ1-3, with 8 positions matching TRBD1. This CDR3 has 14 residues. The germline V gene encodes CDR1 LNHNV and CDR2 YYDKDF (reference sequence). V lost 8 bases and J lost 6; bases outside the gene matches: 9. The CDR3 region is CATHRGQGENTIYF. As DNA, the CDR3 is TGTGCCACCCACCGTGGACAGGGCGAAAACACCATATATTTT.

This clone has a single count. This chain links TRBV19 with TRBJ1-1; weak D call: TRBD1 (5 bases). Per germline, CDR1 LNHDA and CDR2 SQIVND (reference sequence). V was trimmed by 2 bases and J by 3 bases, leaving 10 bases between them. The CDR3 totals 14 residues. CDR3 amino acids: CASSISLGDTEAFF. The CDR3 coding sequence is TGTGCCAGTAGTATAAGCCTGGGGGACACTGAAGCTTTCTTT.

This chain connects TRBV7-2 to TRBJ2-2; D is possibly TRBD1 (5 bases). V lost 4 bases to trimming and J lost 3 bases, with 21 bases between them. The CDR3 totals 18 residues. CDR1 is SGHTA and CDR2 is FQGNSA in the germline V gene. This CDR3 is CASSSGKLGPLDTGELFF. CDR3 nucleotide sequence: TGTGCCAGCAGCTCAGGGAAGCTGGGGCCGTTGGACACCGGGGAGCTGTTTTTT.

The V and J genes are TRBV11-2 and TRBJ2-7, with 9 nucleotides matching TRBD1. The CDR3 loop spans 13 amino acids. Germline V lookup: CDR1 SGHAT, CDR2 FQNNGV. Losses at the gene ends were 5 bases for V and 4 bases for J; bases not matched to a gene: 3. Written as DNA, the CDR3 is TGTGCCAGCAGCACCGGGACAGGGTACGAGCAGTACTTC. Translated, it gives CASSTGTGYEQYF.

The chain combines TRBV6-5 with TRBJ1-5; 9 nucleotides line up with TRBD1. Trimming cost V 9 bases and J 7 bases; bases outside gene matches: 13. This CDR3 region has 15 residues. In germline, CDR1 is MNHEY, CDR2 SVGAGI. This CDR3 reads CASWPAQGARQPQHF. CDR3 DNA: TGTGCCAGTTGGCCCGCACAGGGGGCAAGGCAGCCCCAGCATTTT.

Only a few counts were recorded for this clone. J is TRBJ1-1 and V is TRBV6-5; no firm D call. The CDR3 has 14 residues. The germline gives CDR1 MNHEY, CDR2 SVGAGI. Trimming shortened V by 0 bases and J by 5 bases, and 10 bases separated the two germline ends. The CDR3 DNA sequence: TGTGCCAGCAGTTACTCGCGGTGGCGGACTGAAGCTTTCTTT. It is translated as CASSYSRWRTEAFF.

The CDR3 DNA reads TGTGCCAGCAGTTTCGGGGGGTACACTGAAGCTTTCTTT. This encodes CASSFGGYTEAFF. This chain uses TRBV27 with TRBJ1-1, with D maybe TRBD1 (5 bases). With 3 bases removed from V and 3 bases from J, the gap between germline ends came to 8 bases. Germline CDR1 reads MNHEY; CDR2 reads SMNVEV (reference sequence). CDR3 length: 13 residues.

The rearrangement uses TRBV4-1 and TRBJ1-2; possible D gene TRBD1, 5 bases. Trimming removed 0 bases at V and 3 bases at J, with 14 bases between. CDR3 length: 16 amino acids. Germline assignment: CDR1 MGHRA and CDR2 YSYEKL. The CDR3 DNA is TGCGCCAGCAGCCAAGAATCGGCCAGGGTTGACTATGGCTACACCTTC. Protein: CASSQESARVDYGYTF.

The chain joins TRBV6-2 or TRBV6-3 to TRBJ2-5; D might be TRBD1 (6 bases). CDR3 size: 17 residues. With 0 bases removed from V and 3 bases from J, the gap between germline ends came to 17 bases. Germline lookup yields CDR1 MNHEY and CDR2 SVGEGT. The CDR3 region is CASSYSATGRDEETQYF. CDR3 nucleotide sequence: TGTGCCAGCAGTTACTCGGCGACAGGTAGGGACGAAGAGACCCAGTACTTC.

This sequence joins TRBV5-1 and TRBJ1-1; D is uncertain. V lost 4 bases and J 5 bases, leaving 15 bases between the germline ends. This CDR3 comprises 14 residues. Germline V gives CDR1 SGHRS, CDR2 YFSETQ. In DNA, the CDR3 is TGCGCCAGCAGCCCGCGGCCCATGGGTACTGAAGCTTTCTTT. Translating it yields CASSPRPMGTEAFF.

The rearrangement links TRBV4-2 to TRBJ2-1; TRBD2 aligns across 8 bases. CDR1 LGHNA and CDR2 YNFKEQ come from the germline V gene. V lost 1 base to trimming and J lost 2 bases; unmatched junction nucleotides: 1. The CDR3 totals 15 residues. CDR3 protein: CASSQVSGAYNEQFF. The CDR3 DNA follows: TGTGCCAGCAGCCAAGTTAGCGGGGCCTACAATGAGCAGTTCTTC.

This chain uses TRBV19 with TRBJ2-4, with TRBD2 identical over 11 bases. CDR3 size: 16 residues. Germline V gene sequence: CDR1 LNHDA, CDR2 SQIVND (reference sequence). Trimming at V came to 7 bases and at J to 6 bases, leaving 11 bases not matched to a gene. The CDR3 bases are TGTGCCAGTATAGTAACTAGCGGGGGATACCGAAACATTCAGTACTTC. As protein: CASIVTSGGYRNIQYF.

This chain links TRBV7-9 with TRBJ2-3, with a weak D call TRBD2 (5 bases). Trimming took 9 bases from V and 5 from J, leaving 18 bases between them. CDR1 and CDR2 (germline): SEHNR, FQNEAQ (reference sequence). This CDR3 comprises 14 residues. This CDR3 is CASSKRHKGDTQYF. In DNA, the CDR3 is TGTGCCAGTTCCAAGCGGCACAAGGGAGATACGCAGTATTTT.

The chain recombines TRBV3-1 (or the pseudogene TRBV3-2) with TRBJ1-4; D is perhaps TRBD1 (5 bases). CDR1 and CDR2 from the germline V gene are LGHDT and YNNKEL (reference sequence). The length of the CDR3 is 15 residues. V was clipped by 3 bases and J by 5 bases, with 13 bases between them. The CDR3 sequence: CASSQHGTENEKLFF. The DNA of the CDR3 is TGTGCCAGCAGCCAGCATGGGACCGAAAATGAAAAACTGTTTTTT.

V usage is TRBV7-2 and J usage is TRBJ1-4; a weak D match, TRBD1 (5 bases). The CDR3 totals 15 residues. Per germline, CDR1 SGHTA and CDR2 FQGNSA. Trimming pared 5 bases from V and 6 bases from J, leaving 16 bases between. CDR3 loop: CASSTQGTGYEKLFF. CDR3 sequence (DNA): TGTGCCAGCAGCACCCAGGGTACCGGATATGAAAAACTGTTTTTT. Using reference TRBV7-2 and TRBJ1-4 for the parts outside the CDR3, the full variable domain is GAGVSQSPSNKVTEKGKDVELRCDPISGHTALYWYRQSLGQGLEFLIYFQGNSAPDKSGLPSDRFSAERTGGSVSTLTIQRTQQEDSAVYLCASSTQGTGYEKLFFGSGTQLSVL.